Listed below are T cell receptor beta chains from one sample, sequenced in a study of molecular identifiers for immune sequencing clone quantification. TCRdb redid the calling of the PCR reads with MiXCR, one entry per CDR3 protein. The sample contains over 550,000 distinct CDR3 sequences, 25% of which appear only once. Sequences were obtained from naive CD8+ T cells from blood, with Jurkat cell RNA spiked in. The receptors stem from a human donor in good health. Some libraries in this study had Jurkat cell RNA spiked in. Each CDR3 is given with its conserved first and last residue. Fields, in order: V gene, clone size, D gene, J gene, CDR3 DNA, CDR3 protein. A D gene is named only where the DNA matches it firmly. Clone size appears in some rows only: once, few, many, or a class for an expanded clone.

V: TRBV4-1; size: many; D: -; J: TRBJ1-1; DNA: TGCGCCAGCAGCCAAGAGTACGGGGCGCAGGGCACTGAAGCTTTCTTT; CDR3: CASSQEYGAQGTEAFF
V: TRBV20-1; size: many; D: -; J: TRBJ2-7; DNA: TGCAGTGCTCGACAGGACGGCTCCTACGAGCAGTACTTC; CDR3: CSARQDGSYEQYF
V: TRBV7-9; size: many; D: TRBD2; J: TRBJ2-3; DNA: TGTGCCAGCAGCTCGATAGCGGGGGTCTCGGATACGCAGTATTTT; CDR3: CASSSIAGVSDTQYF
V: TRBV7-6; size: -; D: -; J: TRBJ2-7; DNA: TGTGCCAGCAGCTTAGGGCAACCGGGGCAGGACTACGAGCAGTACTTC; CDR3: CASSLGQPGQDYEQYF
V: TRBV9; size: -; D: TRBD1; J: TRBJ1-3; DNA: TGTGCCAGCAGCCTCGGGACAGGGGGTTTCTCTGGAAACACCATATATTTT; CDR3: CASSLGTGGFSGNTIYF
V: TRBV3-1; size: many; D: TRBD2; J: TRBJ2-3; DNA: TGTGCCAGCAGCCCCGGGACTAGCGGCCACACAGATACGCAGTATTTT; CDR3: CASSPGTSGHTDTQYF
V: TRBV29-1; size: few; D: -; J: TRBJ2-1; DNA: TGCAGCGCCCCCCTAGGTTACAATGAGCAGTTCTTC; CDR3: CSAPLGYNEQFF
V: TRBV12-3/TRBV12-4; size: -; D: -; J: TRBJ2-1; DNA: TGTGCCAGCAGTCCCTTACTAGCCGATGAGCGGTTCTTC; CDR3: CASSPLLADERFF
V: TRBV4-3; size: -; D: -; J: TRBJ2-1; DNA: TGCGCCAGCAGCCCGGGGACAAACCCCTACAATGAGCAGTTCTTC; CDR3: CASSPGTNPYNEQFF
V: TRBV13; size: many; D: -; J: TRBJ1-1; DNA: TGTGCCAGCAGCGGCAGCTGGAACACTGAAGCTTTCTTT; CDR3: CASSGSWNTEAFF
V: TRBV25-1; size: once; D: -; J: TRBJ2-3; DNA: TGTGCCAGCAGTGACCTCCACCTCGCAGATACGCAGTACTTT; CDR3: CASSDLHLADTQYF
V: TRBV6-5; size: many; D: TRBD2; J: TRBJ2-5; DNA: TGTGCCAGCAGTTCGCCGGGACTAGCGGGGGAAGAGACCCAGTACTTC; CDR3: CASSSPGLAGEETQYF
V: TRBV28; size: few; D: -; J: TRBJ1-5; DNA: TGTGCCAGCAGAGAGGACAGTGCGGCTCAGCCCCAGCATTTT; CDR3: CASREDSAAQPQHF
V: TRBV29-1; size: many; D: -; J: TRBJ1-2; DNA: TGCAGCGCTGAGGCAGGGATGTACTATGGCTACACCTTC; CDR3: CSAEAGMYYGYTF
V: TRBV5-4; size: few; D: -; J: TRBJ2-1; DNA: TGTGCCAGCAGCATCGTGGGTGGAGGGTACAATGAGCAGTTCTTC; CDR3: CASSIVGGGYNEQFF
V: TRBV9; size: few; D: -; J: TRBJ2-5; DNA: TGTGCCAGCAGCGTAGAAAGGGGGGCCCAGCAAGAGACCCAGTACTTC; CDR3: CASSVERGAQQETQYF